Below are 25 T cell receptor beta chains sequenced from a single sample in a study of technical replicates of blood from several donors. The repertoire was sequenced with immunoSEQ multiplex PCR; TCRdb's copy has only in-frame clones and lacks some. Of tens of thousands of clones in the sample, approximately 95% were seen once. Material: T cells isolated from PBMCs. Every receptor here comes from a human donor in good health.

The V call is TRBV4-1, the J call TRBJ1-5; 7 bases line up with TRBD1. CDR3 size: 14 residues. The J segment lost 4 bases and the V segment lost 4 bases, leaving 4 bases of the junction unmatched. The germline V gene has CDR1 MGHRA and CDR2 YSYEKL. CDR3 DNA sequence: TGCGCCAGCAGCCTTGGACAGGCAAATCAGCCCCAGCATTTT. It encodes CASSLGQANQPQHF.

This rearrangement joins TRBV7-9 to TRBJ2-1; D uncertain. The CDR3 loop spans 14 amino acids. Per the germline V gene, CDR1 is SEHNR and CDR2 is FQNEAQ (reference sequence). V was trimmed by 2 bases and J by 8 bases, leaving 13 bases between them. The CDR3 protein is CASSLLVGRDEQFF. The DNA for the CDR3 is TGTGCCAGCAGCTTATTGGTTGGGCGCGATGAGCAGTTCTTC. Variable domain in full (rest from reference TRBV7-9 and TRBJ2-1): DTGVSQNPRHKITKRGQNVTFRCDPISEHNRLYWYRQTLGQGPEFLTYFQNEAQLEKSRLLSDRFSAERPKGSFSTLEIQRTEQGDSAMYLCASSLLVGRDEQFFGPGTRLTVL.

The chain employs TRBV5-4 and TRBJ2-7, with TRBD1 matching 7 bases. V shed 6 bases and J 10 bases; nucleotides not matched to a gene: 10. Per germline, CDR1 SGHNT and CDR2 YYREEE (reference sequence). The CDR3 has 12 residues. CDR3 region: CASKGDSSDQYF. The CDR3 bases are TGTGCCAGCAAGGGGGACAGCTCAGATCAGTACTTC. The full variable domain, its missing parts supplied by reference TRBV5-4 and TRBJ2-7, is ETGVTQSPTHLIKTRGQQVTLRCSSQSGHNTVSWYQQALGQGPQFIFQYYREEENGRGNFPPRFSGLQFPNYSSELNVNALELDDSALYLCASKGDSSDQYFGPGTRLTVT.

The chain links TRBV6-5 to TRBJ1-1; 8 bases line up with TRBD1. CDR1 MNHEY and CDR2 SVGAGI come from the germline V gene. The CDR3 covers 13 residues. J lost 5 bases, V lost 8 bases, and 7 bases had no gene match. CDR3 in DNA: TGTGCCAGCGCCCAGGGGGCCCGGACTGAAGCTTTCTTT. Its protein product is CASAQGARTEAFF.

The gene calls are TRBV15 and TRBJ2-1; a possible D gene is TRBD2 (5 bases). The CDR3 loop spans 14 amino acids. The V end lost 1 base, the J end lost 10 bases, and 14 bases lay between the germline ends. Germline V gene sequence: CDR1 LNHNV, CDR2 YYDKDF (reference sequence). In nucleotides, the CDR3 is TGTGCCACCAGCAGAGTTGGGCGGCCGGGGGAGCAGTTCTTC. Translated: CATSRVGRPGEQFF.

This chain joins TRBV9 and TRBJ2-1; perhaps TRBD2 as D (5 bases). The CDR3 is 17 residues long. CDR1 SGDLS and CDR2 YYNGEE come from the germline V gene. The V end lost 1 base, the J end lost 0 bases, and 14 bases lay between the germline ends. CDR3 loop: CASSVKPIGSSYNEQFF. The CDR3 bases are TGTGCCAGCAGCGTAAAACCCATAGGGAGCTCCTACAATGAGCAGTTCTTC.

The genes are TRBV19 and TRBJ2-4, with D perhaps matching TRBD2 (5 bases). Per germline, CDR1 LNHDA and CDR2 SQIVND (reference sequence). The CDR3 runs to 15 residues. V lost 9 bases, J lost 5 bases, and 20 bases lay in between. CDR3 nucleotide sequence: TGTGCCAGCACCAATTTGGGGAGCGCGGAAAACATTCAGTACTTC. Amino acids: CASTNLGSAENIQYF.

V and J are TRBV18 and TRBJ1-1; 11 bases fit TRBD1. The CDR3 consists of 14 residues. Germline assignment: CDR1 KGHSH and CDR2 LQKENI. Trimming at V came to 3 bases and at J to 11 bases, leaving 8 bases not matched to a gene. This CDR3 reads CASSPMGQGVVAFF. The CDR3 DNA sequence: TGTGCCAGCTCACCGATGGGACAGGGGGTTGTGGCTTTCTTT.

V usage is TRBV19 and J usage is TRBJ2-1; possible D gene TRBD2, 5 bases. Germline assignment: CDR1 LNHDA and CDR2 SQIVND (reference sequence). V was shortened by 5 bases and J by 9 bases, with 17 bases between the two germline ends. This CDR3 is 14 amino acids long. Here the CDR3 DNA reads TGTGCCAGTAGTCTCTACGGGATCGGCGGTGAGCAGTTCTTC. Encoded protein: CASSLYGIGGEQFF.

The J gene is TRBJ2-1, the V gene TRBV25-1; the D gene is possibly TRBD1 (6 bases). CDR3 length: 12 residues. Germline V gene sequence: CDR1 MGHDK, CDR2 SYGVNS. Trimming pared 5 bases from V and 9 bases from J, leaving 11 bases between. CDR3 sequence: CASSHRVIEQFF. CDR3 coding DNA: TGTGCCAGCAGTCACAGGGTCATTGAGCAGTTCTTC.

The chain carries TRBV11-3 and TRBJ2-7, with D unresolved. Germline CDR1 is SGHNT and CDR2 is YENEEA. CDR3 length equals 14 residues. V lost 1 base and J 0 bases, leaving 7 bases between the germline ends. The CDR3 region is CASSLVPVSYEQYF. The CDR3 nucleotides are TGTGCCAGCAGCTTAGTCCCCGTCTCCTACGAGCAGTACTTC.

The genes are TRBV7-2 and TRBJ2-7, with D perhaps TRBD1 (6 bases). The CDR3 extends over 15 amino acids. From germline, CDR1 is SGHTA and CDR2 FQGNSA. Deletions cut 5 bases from V and 5 bases from J, with 19 bases between. The CDR3 loop reads CASSPNQGSSHEQYF. The CDR3 DNA is TGTGCCAGCAGCCCTAACCAGGGGTCCAGCCACGAGCAGTACTTC.

The CDR3 reads CASSSPGLAQETQYF. In DNA, the CDR3 is TGTGCCAGCAGCTCTCCGGGACTAGCGCAAGAGACCCAGTACTTC. V usage is TRBV5-5 and J usage is TRBJ2-5; 10 bases map to TRBD2. Unmatched junction bases numbered 4, after V lost 3 bases and J lost 2 bases. There are 15 residues in the CDR3. The germline CDR1 and CDR2 sequences are SGHKS and YYEKEE (reference sequence).

The chain has TRBV27 and TRBJ2-7; D unresolved. CDR1 MNHEY and CDR2 SMNVEV come from the germline V gene (reference sequence). This CDR3 contains 15 residues. V shed 6 bases and J shed 5 bases, with 20 bases lying between them. As DNA, the CDR3 is TGTGCCAGCAGCCCCTCTCTCACAGCCTACCACGAGCAGTACTTC. Amino acids: CASSPSLTAYHEQYF.

This chain links TRBV6-4 with TRBJ1-2; 7 bases match TRBD1. The CDR3 is 13 residues long. Per the germline V gene, CDR1 is MRHNA and CDR2 is SNTAGT. Trimming took 6 bases from V and 8 from J; bases not matched to a gene: 9. The CDR3: CASSVIGGGGYTF. The CDR3, as DNA: TGTGCCAGCAGCGTCATCGGAGGGGGCGGCTACACCTTC.

The V and J genes are TRBV28 and TRBJ1-5; the match to TRBD1 covers 7 bases. Looked up from germline, CDR1 is MDHEN and CDR2 is SYDVKM. The CDR3 contains 14 residues. V was clipped by 8 bases and J by 5 bases; unmatched bases: 9. Written as DNA, the CDR3 is TGTGCCAGCGAACCGGGGACAGATCATCAGCCCCAGCATTTT. The encoded protein is CASEPGTDHQPQHF.

V gene TRBV9 combines with J gene TRBJ1-2; the match to TRBD1 covers 7 bases. With 4 bases clipped from V and 4 bases from J, the junction kept 7 bases outside the gene matches. Germline CDR1 reads SGDLS; CDR2 reads YYNGEE. This CDR3 comprises 14 residues. CDR3 loop: CASSSPGQSYGYTF. The CDR3 region has the DNA TGTGCCAGCAGCTCTCCGGGACAGTCCTATGGCTACACCTTC.

The gene calls are TRBV20-1 and TRBJ2-5; no clear D. Germline V gene data show CDR1 as DFQATT and CDR2 as SNEGSKA (reference sequence). Trimming pared 2 bases from V and 2 bases from J, leaving 3 bases between. The CDR3 covers 11 residues. The CDR3 bases are TGCAGTGCTAGACAGCAAGAGACCCAGTACTTC. Translation: CSARQQETQYF.

The gene calls are TRBV13 and TRBJ2-7, with TRBD2 matching 9 bases. The germline V gene has CDR1 PRHDT and CDR2 FYEKMQ (reference sequence). The CDR3 runs to 16 residues. J lost 1 base, V lost 4 bases, and 8 bases had no gene match. DNA for the CDR3: TGTGCCAGCAGCTCGAAGACTAGCGGTAGTTCCTACGAGCAGTACTTC. Protein: CASSSKTSGSSYEQYF. Combining the CDR3 with reference TRBV13 and TRBJ2-7 gives the whole variable domain AAGVIQSPRHLIKEKRETATLKCYPIPRHDTVYWYQQGPGQDPQFLISFYEKMQSDKGSIPDRFSAQQFSDYHSELNMSSLELGDSALYFCASSSKTSGSSYEQYFGPGTRLTVT.

The rearrangement joins TRBV28 to TRBJ2-1, with 12 bases matching TRBD1. Germline trimming cut 6 bases from V and 8 bases from J; bases unmatched to any gene: 5. This CDR3 comprises 14 residues. Germline values: CDR1 MDHEN, CDR2 SYDVKM. This CDR3 is CASSPGQGAYEQFF. In DNA, the CDR3 is TGTGCCAGCAGCCCGGGACAGGGGGCCTATGAGCAGTTCTTC.

The chain carries TRBV5-4 and TRBJ1-1; 7 bases are shared with TRBD1. The CDR3 is 15 residues long. Germline CDR1 is SGHNT and CDR2 is YYREEE (reference sequence). J gave up 4 bases and V 4 bases, and 10 bases lay outside the gene matches. CDR3 in DNA: TGTGCCAGCAGCAAAGGGACAGCCGCCAGCACTGAAGCTTTCTTT. This encodes CASSKGTAASTEAFF.

The V and J genes are TRBV30 and TRBJ1-1; D gene uncertain. Looked up from germline, CDR1 is GTSNPN and CDR2 is SVGIG (reference sequence). This CDR3 has 14 residues. V was pared by 0 bases and J by 5 bases, with 13 bases between. Written as DNA, the CDR3 is TGTGCCTGGAGTGTCGGGGAGAGAAAGACTGAAGCTTTCTTT. It encodes CAWSVGERKTEAFF.

This sequence joins TRBV27 and TRBJ2-3, with 8 positions matching TRBD2. CDR1 and CDR2 from the germline V gene are MNHEY and SMNVEV (reference sequence). V trimming: 5 bases; J trimming: 3 bases; junction bases outside the gene matches: 4. The CDR3 totals 14 residues. CDR3 loop: CASSERESTDTQYF. The CDR3 DNA sequence: TGTGCCAGCAGTGAGCGGGAGTCGACAGATACGCAGTATTTT.

This chain connects TRBV19 to TRBJ2-7; D might be TRBD1 (6 bases). V was trimmed by 2 bases and J by 0 bases, leaving 8 bases between them. This CDR3 spans 14 amino acids. CDR1 is LNHDA and CDR2 is SQIVND in the germline V gene (reference sequence). The CDR3 DNA is TGTGCCAGTAGTATAACAGGGAGCTCCTACGAGCAGTACTTC. Residues: CASSITGSSYEQYF.

V and J are TRBV6-5 and TRBJ2-1; TRBD1 aligns across 8 bases. The length of the CDR3 is 11 residues. CDR1 MNHEY and CDR2 SVGAGI come from the germline V gene. The J segment lost 9 bases and the V segment lost 6 bases, leaving 1 base of the junction unmatched. Here the CDR3 reads CASSQGAEQFF. The CDR3, as DNA: TGTGCCAGCAGCCAGGGGGCTGAGCAGTTCTTC.